This entry lists 10 T cell receptor beta chains sequenced from one sample in a study of CD8+ T cells in alopecia areata. RNA was isolated and reverse transcribed to cDNA, the sequencing template. Profiled with immunoSEQ multiplex PCR; TCRdb holds only in-frame clones, not every one. The table has about 98,000 clones, less than 50% seen once; the top ten hold under 0.9%. Sequencing used CD4+ T cells sorted from blood. The receptors derive from a human donor with alopecia areata.

The genes are TRBV25-1 and TRBJ1-1, with D perhaps matching TRBD1 (5 bases). Between the trimmed V and J ends, which lost 4 bases and 1 base, there was a span of 13 bases. The CDR3 contains 15 residues. Germline loops: CDR1 MGHDK, CDR2 SYGVNS. The CDR3 DNA is TGTGCCAGCAGTGCACCCTGGGGGTCGAACACTGAAGCTTTCTTT. Translated, it gives CASSAPWGSNTEAFF.

The chain employs TRBV30 and TRBJ2-2; 7 bases line up with TRBD2. V lost 8 bases to trimming and J lost 4 bases; unmatched junction nucleotides: 13. The V gene's germline CDR1 is GTSNPN and CDR2 SVGIG (reference sequence). CDR3 size: 15 residues. The CDR3 spells CAGRPGGRGTGELFF. The CDR3 DNA reads TGTGCCGGACGGCCAGGCGGGAGAGGCACCGGGGAGCTGTTTTTT.

In this sample, this clone turned up a few times. The chain employs TRBV7-2 and TRBJ1-5; D is uncertain. The germline V and J ends were trimmed by 0 bases and 2 bases, with 8 bases remaining between them. This CDR3 has 15 residues. The germline CDR1 and CDR2 sequences are SGHTA and FQGNSA. CDR3 DNA: TGTGCCAGCAGCTTAGCTCTGTTTGGCAATCAGCCCCAGCATTTT. It specifies CASSLALFGNQPQHF.

This chain joins TRBV23-1 and TRBJ2-7; 11 nucleotides agree with TRBD1. TRBV23-1 is given ORF status, its function remaining uncertain. This CDR3 is 18 amino acids long. With 3 bases clipped from V and 4 bases from J, the junction kept 14 bases outside the gene matches. CDR3 loop: CASSQSPPAGTGGYEQYF. In DNA, the CDR3 is TGCGCCAGCAGTCAGTCTCCACCCGCCGGGACAGGGGGATACGAGCAGTACTTC.

The chain is built from TRBV28 and TRBJ2-1; tentatively, D is TRBD1 or TRBD2 (5 bases each). V gave up 2 bases and J gave up 5 bases, with 10 bases separating them. The CDR3 is 14 residues long. Germline V gene data show CDR1 as MDHEN and CDR2 as SYDVKM. CDR3 DNA: TGTGCCAGCAGTTTACGGGACGTACACAATGAGCAGTTCTTC. Its protein is CASSLRDVHNEQFF.

The chain uses TRBV29-1 and TRBJ1-1, with TRBD1 as a possible D gene (6 bases). Trimming took off 7 bases at V and 3 bases at J, with 15 bases between the two ends. Germline V gene sequence: CDR1 SQVTM, CDR2 ANQGSEA. The length of the CDR3 is 13 residues. The CDR3 region is CSARVGADTEAFF. DNA of the CDR3: TGCAGCGCAAGAGTGGGGGCCGACACTGAAGCTTTCTTT.

This clone was seen a handful of times. This chain links TRBV30 with TRBJ2-5; possible D gene TRBD1, 5 bases. Germline CDR1 and CDR2: GTSNPN and SVGIG (reference sequence). V lost 5 bases to trimming and J lost 5 bases, with 18 bases between them. This CDR3 contains 14 residues. In DNA, the CDR3 is TGTGCCTGGGGGCCGGCGGCAGGGAAGGAGACCCAGTACTTC. This gives the protein CAWGPAAGKETQYF. The whole variable domain, remainder taken from reference TRBV30 and TRBJ2-5, is SQTIHQWPATLVQPVGSPLSLECTVEGTSNPNLYWYRQAAGRGLQLLFYSVGIGQISSEVPQNLSASRPQDRQFILSSKKLLLSDSGFYLCAWGPAAGKETQYFGPGTRLLVL.

The CDR3 coding sequence is TGTGCCAGCAGACCGAGACAGGGTCTCAATTCACCCCTCCACTTT. It is translated as CASRPRQGLNSPLHF. The chain employs TRBV7-9 and TRBJ1-6, with 7 positions matching TRBD1. CDR3 size: 15 residues. Germline-derived CDR1 and CDR2 are SEHNR and FQNEAQ (reference sequence). V shed 6 bases and J 7 bases; nucleotides not matched to a gene: 9. Filled out from reference TRBV7-9 and TRBJ1-6, the complete variable domain reads DTGVSQNPRHKITKRGQNVTFRCDPISEHNRLYWYRQTLGQGPEFLTYFQNEAQLEKSRLLSDRFSAERPKGSFSTLEIQRTEQGDSAMYLCASRPRQGLNSPLHFGNGTRLTVT.

This clone is a singleton in its sample. V usage is TRBV4-3 and J usage is TRBJ2-1, with no clear D. The CDR3 spans 16 residues. Per the germline V gene, CDR1 is LGHNA and CDR2 is YSLEER. The V end lost 1 base, the J end lost 4 bases, and 14 bases lay between the germline ends. The CDR3 sequence is CASSQGSVAAYNEQFF. For the CDR3, the DNA is TGCGCCAGCAGCCAAGGCTCGGTAGCAGCATACAATGAGCAGTTCTTC.

The chain couples TRBV5-6 to TRBJ2-1; D tentatively reads TRBD1 or TRBD2 (5 bases each). V gave up 2 bases and J gave up 10 bases, with 16 bases separating them. Germline values: CDR1 SGHDT, CDR2 YYEEEE. The CDR3 covers 14 residues. The CDR3 sequence: CASSLRGPRGEQFF. In DNA, the CDR3 is TGTGCCAGCAGCTTAAGGGGCCCACGGGGAGAGCAGTTCTTC.